A selection of T cell receptor beta chains follows, all from one sample in a study of T-cell reconstitution after alpha-beta-depleted transplantation in children. MiXCR, applied by TCRdb to the PCR reads, yields one record per CDR3 protein. The table shows about 420,000 distinct CDR3 sequences, with about a tenth occurring only once. The sample consisted of PBMCs from the stem cell graft donor, taken from the stem cell graft. These receptor sequences come from a human donor who donated a stem cell graft to a child with acute myeloid leukemia. Both conserved end residues are trimmed from each CDR3. The size field is filled for only some rows; it gives once, few, many or a size class.

V gene	CDR3 length	clone size	J gene	CDR3 protein
TRBV20-1	10	NA	TRBJ1-6	SARDVNSPLH
TRBV12-3/TRBV12-4	12	NA	TRBJ2-7	ASSLGLSLYEQY
TRBV7-6	13	few	TRBJ2-5	ASSSGLAAGETQY
TRBV20-1	16	many	TRBJ2-3	SATGLPKVVFSTDTQY
TRBV6-6	11	NA	TRBJ2-3	ASWGQEEDTQY
TRBV6-5	11	few	TRBJ2-1	ASSYSPVDEQF
TRBV29-1	11	many	TRBJ1-1	SVHRGMNTEAF
TRBV24-1	13	NA	TRBJ2-3	ATSESLAGTDTQY
TRBV20-1	12	few	TRBJ2-5	SARHRGRGETQY
TRBV6-1	13	NA	TRBJ1-2	ASRADRGMVGGYT
TRBV5-1	13	few	TRBJ2-7	ASSPQPTGDYEQY
TRBV12-3/TRBV12-4	12	NA	TRBJ1-5	ASSASWGNQPQH
TRBV7-2	12	many	TRBJ1-6	ASRLAGANSPLH
TRBV6-1	11	NA	TRBJ1-5	ASSTQGNQPQH
TRBV4-1	16	NA	TRBJ2-1	ASSQDGPRDLGYNEQF
TRBV6-5	14	few	TRBJ2-1	ASSRGRAGGASEQF
TRBV5-1	14	many	TRBJ1-1	ASSLYPGQENTEAF
TRBV6-2/TRBV6-3	15	few	TRBJ1-6	ASSPNQGGAYNSPLH
TRBV7-8	12	NA	TRBJ2-3	ASGQGALTDTQY
TRBV2	13	NA	TRBJ1-1	ASSPRGRMNTEAF
TRBV29-1	12	NA	TRBJ2-1	SVRDRLAGNEQF
TRBV10-3	12	NA	TRBJ1-1	AISEGTGHSEAF
TRBV2	11	NA	TRBJ1-2	ASSDRTNYGYT
TRBV25-1	12	few	TRBJ2-3	ASSEYGRTDTQY
TRBV27	11	many	TRBJ2-1	ASSFSGGNEQF
TRBV12-3/TRBV12-4	10	many	TRBJ1-4	ASSLGPTRKF
TRBV20-1	15	many	TRBJ2-3	SASPLLLAGGPDTQY
TRBV7-2	13	few	TRBJ2-2	ASSLANTNTGELF
TRBV27	15	few	TRBJ1-6	ASSLWSSGQGISPLH
TRBV9	12	many	TRBJ1-6	ASSVAEGREPLH
TRBV10-3	11	few	TRBJ2-5	AISSAEKETQY